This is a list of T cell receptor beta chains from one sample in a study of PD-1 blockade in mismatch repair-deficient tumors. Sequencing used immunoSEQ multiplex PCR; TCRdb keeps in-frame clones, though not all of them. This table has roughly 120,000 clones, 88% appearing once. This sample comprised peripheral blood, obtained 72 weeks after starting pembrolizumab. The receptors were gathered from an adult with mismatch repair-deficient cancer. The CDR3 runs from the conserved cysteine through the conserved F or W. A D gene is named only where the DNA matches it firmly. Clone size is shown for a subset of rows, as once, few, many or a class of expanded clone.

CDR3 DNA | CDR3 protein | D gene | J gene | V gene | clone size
TGTGCCAGTAGTATAGGACAGGGTTCCTACGAGCAGTACTTC | CASSIGQGSYEQYF | TRBD1 | TRBJ2-7 | TRBV19 | NA
TGCAGCGTTGTCGTCGGACTAGCGGCCTACGAGCAGTACTTC | CSVVVGLAAYEQYF | TRBD2 | TRBJ2-7 | TRBV29-1 | NA
TGTGCCTGGAGTGTTAGTGGGTACAATGAGCAGTTCTTC | CAWSVSGYNEQFF | NA | TRBJ2-1 | TRBV30 | NA
TGTGCCACCAGCAGAAAGTCGATCGGGACGAACACCGGGGAGCTGTTTTTT | CATSRKSIGTNTGELFF | NA | TRBJ2-2 | TRBV15 | NA
TGTGCCAGCAGTTTGCAGGGCACAGATACGCAGTATTTT | CASSLQGTDTQYF | NA | TRBJ2-3 | TRBV28 | few
TGTGCCAGCAGCTCACTGCAGGGAGAGGGCTACACCTTC | CASSSLQGEGYTF | NA | TRBJ1-2 | TRBV7-8 | once
TGTGCCAGCAGCTTATCGGGTTCCTACGAGCAGTACTTC | CASSLSGSYEQYF | NA | TRBJ2-7 | TRBV11-2 | many
TGTGCCAGCAGCTCTCGCGGCTACGAGCAGTACTTC | CASSSRGYEQYF | NA | TRBJ2-7 | TRBV7-9 | NA
TGTGCCAGCAGGGGCACTAGCGGCACAGATACGCAGTATTTT | CASRGTSGTDTQYF | TRBD2 | TRBJ2-3 | TRBV2 | NA
TGTGCCAGCAGCTTAGGACGCTGGGACTACGCGGGAGGGGCGGTAGATACGCAGTATTTT | CASSLGRWDYAGGAVDTQYF | TRBD2 | TRBJ2-3 | TRBV7-6 | few
TGTGCCAGCAGTTTAGGTGGCAAATCCTACGAGCAGTACTTC | CASSLGGKSYEQYF | NA | TRBJ2-7 | TRBV27 | NA
TGTGCCAGCAGCCTACGCCGAGGGTTTGAGCAGTTCTTC | CASSLRRGFEQFF | NA | TRBJ2-1 | TRBV7-3 | NA
TGTGCCAGCTCACCAGGAGCCGGGACAGGTGTTCCCAATGAGCAGTTCTTC | CASSPGAGTGVPNEQFF | TRBD1 | TRBJ2-1 | TRBV18 | NA
TGTGCCAGCAGCCGTCGGGGTTACGAGCAGTACTTC | CASSRRGYEQYF | NA | TRBJ2-7 | TRBV13 | few
TGCGCCAGCAGCCAAAAAGGAAGCTACGAGCAGTACTTC | CASSQKGSYEQYF | NA | TRBJ2-7 | TRBV4-1 | once
TGCGCCAGCAGCCCGAGGTTCGGGCGGTGGGGTGAAAAACTGTTTTTT | CASSPRFGRWGEKLFF | NA | TRBJ1-4 | TRBV4-1 | NA
TGTGCCAGTAGTCACTTTAGCGGGACTAGCACAGATACGCAGTATTTT | CASSHFSGTSTDTQYF | TRBD2 | TRBJ2-3 | TRBV19 | NA
TGCGCCAGCAGCACGAAGGAAGGGGGGGACTATGGCTACACCTTC | CASSTKEGGDYGYTF | NA | TRBJ1-2 | TRBV5-1 | NA
TGTGCCACCAGCAGAGATCGGGGGGAGGATGAAAAACTGTTTTTT | CATSRDRGEDEKLFF | NA | TRBJ1-4 | TRBV15 | NA
TGTGCCAGCAGCTCCCAGGAGGAAGAGACCCAGTACTTC | CASSSQEEETQYF | NA | TRBJ2-5 | TRBV13 | once
TGTGCCAGCTCACCACGGACGATGAACACTGAAGCTTTCTTT | CASSPRTMNTEAFF | NA | TRBJ1-1 | TRBV18 | NA
TGCGCCAGCAGCCACCAAGAGACCCAGTACTTC | CASSHQETQYF | NA | TRBJ2-5 | TRBV5-1 | NA
TGTGCCAGCAGTGAACTACACACCGGGGAGCTGTTTTTT | CASSELHTGELFF | NA | TRBJ2-2 | TRBV2 | NA
TGTGCCAGCAGTGAGACAGGGTTTGGTCAGCCCCAGCATTTT | CASSETGFGQPQHF | TRBD1 | TRBJ1-5 | TRBV2 | NA
TGTGCTAGTACCAAATGGACAGGGCAGGGCACCGGGGAGCTGTTTTTT | CASTKWTGQGTGELFF | TRBD1 | TRBJ2-2 | TRBV12-5 | NA
TGTGCCAGCAGTTTAGGGGCGAACACCGGGGAGCTGTTTTTT | CASSLGANTGELFF | NA | TRBJ2-2 | TRBV27 | NA
TGTGCCAGCAGTGACCTGGGCTCAATCACAGATACGCAGTATTTT | CASSDLGSITDTQYF | NA | TRBJ2-3 | TRBV6-1 | NA
TGCAGCGCGTCGGGGGGGGCCCCCTACGAGCAGTACTTC | CSASGGAPYEQYF | TRBD2 | TRBJ2-7 | TRBV29-1 | NA
TGTGCCAGCAGTTACAACACCGGGGAGCTGTTTTTT | CASSYNTGELFF | NA | TRBJ2-2 | TRBV6-5 | NA
TGTGCCAGCAGCCGGCCGGGGAGCCCCTACGAGCAGTACTTC | CASSRPGSPYEQYF | NA | TRBJ2-7 | TRBV11-2 | once
TGTGCCAGCAGCCTGGGGACAGGGCATGGCTACACCTTC | CASSLGTGHGYTF | TRBD1 | TRBJ1-2 | TRBV7-8 | few
TGCGCCAGCAGCTTGGGTGCAGGTCCAACCTACGAGCAGTACTTC | CASSLGAGPTYEQYF | NA | TRBJ2-7 | TRBV5-1 | NA